The 29 T cell receptor beta chains presented below share a single source sample, sequenced in a study of T cells in Graves' hyperthyroidism and ophthalmopathy. Researchers took RNA transcripts and amplified the TCR beta CDR3 regions from them. The TCR CDR3 was amplified in a first-round RT-PCR using the HTBI primer set. One entry per CDR3 protein, called by TCRdb with MiXCR from the multiplex PCR reads. The table includes hundreds of thousands of distinct CDR3 sequences, approximately 15% detected once. Material: blood. These receptors originate from a woman aged 40 to 50 with Graves' ophthalmopathy.

This clonotype was counted at least ten times. This rearrangement joins TRBV10-3 to TRBJ1-5; D call uncertain. The CDR3 contains 14 residues. V shed 0 bases and J shed 4 bases, with 7 bases lying between them. From germline, CDR1 is ENHRY and CDR2 SYGVKD. CDR3: CAISESAANQPQHF. The CDR3 region has the DNA TGTGCCATCAGTGAGTCTGCGGCAAATCAGCCCCAGCATTTT.

This clonotype occurred many times. V usage is TRBV11-2 and J usage is TRBJ2-1; no clear D gene. This CDR3 comprises 16 residues. Trimming shortened V by 4 bases and J by 2 bases, and 15 bases separated the two germline ends. CDR1 and CDR2 from the germline V gene are SGHAT and FQNNGV. CDR3 residues: CASSSYKGPTYNEQFF. The CDR3 region has the DNA TGTGCCAGCAGCTCCTACAAGGGCCCTACCTACAATGAGCAGTTCTTC.

This sequence joins TRBV14 and TRBJ2-1; a weak D match, TRBD1 (6 bases). CDR1 SGHDN and CDR2 FVKESK come from the germline V gene. The CDR3 totals 16 residues. V was shortened by 0 bases and J by 8 bases, with 17 bases between the two germline ends. The CDR3 nucleotides read TGTGCCAGCAGCCAAGACGCCACAGGGCTGAGGGATGAGCAGTTCTTC. It encodes CASSQDATGLRDEQFF.

In its sample, this clonotype was seen many times. The rearrangement links TRBV11-2 to TRBJ1-2, with 8 bases identical to TRBD1. Losses at the gene ends were 5 bases for V and 2 bases for J; bases not matched to a gene: 7. Germline V gene data show CDR1 as SGHAT and CDR2 as FQNNGV. The CDR3 totals 15 residues. CDR3 residues: CASSPDRERNYGYTF. The CDR3 bases are TGTGCCAGCAGCCCGGACAGGGAAAGGAACTATGGCTACACCTTC.

A word on this clonotype: Given a much more abundant clone one base away, this may be a read error. DNA of the CDR3: TGTGCCAGCAGCCAACAGATCACCGGGGAGCTGTTTTTT. It yields the protein CASSQQITGELFF. The rearrangement uses TRBV14 and TRBJ2-2, with D hard to call. The V gene lost 2 bases and the J gene lost 4 bases, with 5 bases spanning the gap. Germline loops: CDR1 SGHDN, CDR2 FVKESK. The CDR3 sequence is 13 residues long.

This clonotype was detected only a few times. The V call is TRBV18, the J call TRBJ2-7; 7 bases are shared with TRBD1. The length of the CDR3 is 14 residues. Germline lookup yields CDR1 KGHSH and CDR2 LQKENI. With V trimmed by 3 bases and J by 5 bases, 7 bases remained unmatched. The CDR3 sequence: CASSPDRASNEQYF. CDR3 nucleotides: TGTGCCAGCTCACCCGACAGGGCGTCGAACGAGCAGTACTTC. Using reference TRBV18 and TRBJ2-7 for the parts outside the CDR3, the full variable domain is NAGVMQNPRHLVRRRGQEARLRCSPMKGHSHVYWYRQLPEEGLKFMVYLQKENIIDESGMPKERFSAEFPKEGPSILRIQQVVRGDSAAYFCASSPDRASNEQYFGPGTRLTVT.

The chain joins TRBV19 to TRBJ2-7; the D call may be TRBD1 or TRBD2 (5 bases each). Looked up from germline, CDR1 is LNHDA and CDR2 is SQIVND (reference sequence). The CDR3 runs 14 residues. V lost 4 bases and J lost 3, with 13 bases in between. The CDR3 sequence is CASSTRDGHYEQYF. CDR3 nucleotides: TGTGCCAGTAGTACACGGGACGGACACTACGAGCAGTACTTC.

This clonotype appeared a few times. The chain uses TRBV30 and TRBJ1-1; a weak D match, TRBD1 (6 bases). The V end was cut by 5 bases, the J end by 4 bases, with 14 bases between. CDR3 length: 13 amino acids. The germline V gene encodes CDR1 GTSNPN and CDR2 SVGIG (reference sequence). The CDR3 DNA follows: TGTGCCTGGGGGCGGGGGGGCTTCACTGAAGCTTTCTTT. Its protein is CAWGRGGFTEAFF.

Concerning this clonotype: A single base separates this from a much larger clone, so it may be a read error. The chain recombines TRBV3-1 with TRBJ1-2, with 8 bases aligning to TRBD1. After removal of 1 base from V and 5 bases from J, the junction contained 0 bases not matched to a gene. The germline V gene has CDR1 LGHDT and CDR2 YNNKEL (reference sequence). This CDR3 contains 13 residues. This chain's CDR3 is CASSQGTGYGYTF. CDR3 sequence (DNA): TGTGCCAGCAGCCAAGGGACAGGGTATGGCTACACCTTC.

In its sample, this clonotype was seen many times. The chain combines TRBV2 with TRBJ1-1; D unclear. The CDR3 has 16 residues. Trimming stripped 3 bases from V and 7 bases from J, with 21 bases between. Germline V CDR1 and CDR2: SNHLY, FYNNEI. CDR3 in amino acids: CASSDNGRMFRGEAFF. CDR3 DNA sequence: TGTGCCAGCAGTGATAACGGTAGGATGTTTCGTGGTGAAGCTTTCTTT.

V is TRBV5-5 and J is TRBJ2-5, with a weak D call TRBD2 (7 bases). This CDR3 is built from 15 residues. Trimming cost V 2 bases and J 2 bases, with 13 bases left between them. Germline assignment: CDR1 SGHKS and CDR2 YYEKEE (reference sequence). Here the CDR3 DNA reads TGTGCCAGCAGCTTCCACGGGGGGCCGCAAGAGACCCAGTACTTC. Protein product: CASSFHGGPQETQYF.

The sample holds a few counts of this clonotype. This chain links TRBV30 with TRBJ2-7; no clear D. Trimming took off 3 bases at V and 3 bases at J, with 12 bases between the two ends. Germline V gives CDR1 GTSNPN, CDR2 SVGIG (reference sequence). The CDR3 consists of 13 residues. CDR3: CAWRQFPFYEQYF. The CDR3 DNA sequence: TGTGCCTGGAGGCAGTTTCCGTTCTACGAGCAGTACTTC.

The chain has TRBV2 and TRBJ2-5, with D possibly TRBD1 on 6 matching bases. V dropped 5 bases and J dropped 5 bases, with 21 bases sitting between them. Germline values: CDR1 SNHLY, CDR2 FYNNEI. The CDR3 is 16 amino acids. The CDR3 region has the DNA TGTGCCAGCAGTTCAGGGGAGTACGGAGCCGAGGAGACCCAGTACTTC. Residues: CASSSGEYGAEETQYF.

In the case of this clonotype: This sequence may be a read error, since a much larger clone differs from it by one base. The rearrangement uses TRBV2 and TRBJ2-1, with 10 bases that match TRBD2. Germline values: CDR1 SNHLY, CDR2 FYNNEI. This CDR3 contains 15 residues. CDR3 in amino acids: CASRADGLAANEQLF. Written as DNA, the CDR3 is TGTGCCAGCCGCGCCGACGGACTAGCGGCCAATGAGCAGCTCTTC.

This clonotype appeared many times. V is TRBV5-1 and J is TRBJ2-7; 9 bases are a match to TRBD1. The CDR3 is 14 amino acids. J lost 3 bases, V lost 3 bases, and 4 bases had no gene match. Per germline, CDR1 SGHRS and CDR2 YFSETQ. CDR3 DNA sequence: TGCGCCAGCAGCTCGAAGACAGGGGGCTACGAGCAGTACTTC. Encoded protein: CASSSKTGGYEQYF.

The sample holds a few counts of this clonotype. The chain has TRBV27 and TRBJ1-6, with 7 bases fitting TRBD1. This CDR3 has 14 residues. Looked up from germline, CDR1 is MNHEY and CDR2 is SMNVEV (reference sequence). Trimming at V came to 6 bases and at J to 8 bases, leaving 7 bases not matched to a gene. CDR3 loop: CASSTGQMYSPLHF. The CDR3 nucleotides read TGTGCCAGCAGCACGGGACAGATGTATTCACCCCTCCACTTT.

This clonotype was recorded a few times. The rearrangement links TRBV5-5 to TRBJ1-1; D gene unclear. The CDR3 runs 14 residues. Germline V lookup: CDR1 SGHKS, CDR2 YYEKEE (reference sequence). V was cut by 3 bases and J by 3 bases, with 12 bases left in between. The CDR3 reads CASSSQPEDTEAFF. As DNA, the CDR3 is TGTGCCAGCAGCTCTCAACCGGAAGACACTGAAGCTTTCTTT.

A few counts support this clonotype. The chain carries TRBV2 and TRBJ1-4, with 7 bases lining up with TRBD1. Trimming removed 4 bases from V and 6 bases from J; junction bases left unmatched: 14. Looked up from germline, CDR1 is SNHLY and CDR2 is FYNNEI. This CDR3 contains 17 residues. This chain's CDR3 is CASSGGQGGENDEKLFF. CDR3 DNA: TGTGCCAGCAGTGGTGGGCAGGGGGGAGAAAACGATGAAAAACTGTTTTTT.

The V and J genes are TRBV5-1 and TRBJ2-7; no clear D gene. Germline CDR1 SGHRS, CDR2 YFSETQ. This CDR3 has 14 amino acids. Trimming cost V 0 bases and J 3 bases, with 10 bases left between them. CDR3 sequence reads: CASSLERRYYEQYF. The CDR3 region has the DNA TGCGCCAGCAGCTTGGAAAGGCGGTACTACGAGCAGTACTTC.

This clonotype came up many times. The chain couples TRBV20-1 to TRBJ2-4; D possibly corresponds to TRBD2 (5 bases). CDR1 and CDR2 (germline): DFQATT, SNEGSKA (reference sequence). The V gene lost 3 bases and the J gene lost 0 bases, with 12 bases spanning the gap. The CDR3 has 15 amino acids. The CDR3 nucleotides read TGCAGTGCTAGGGAACCACGGGGAGCCAAAAACATTCAGTACTTC. Translating it yields CSAREPRGAKNIQYF.

This clonotype was seen a few times. At one end, the junction sequence differs from germline, possibly due to a read error. The V and J genes are TRBV7-7 and TRBJ2-5; D is unclear. Germline assignment: CDR1 SSHAT and CDR2 FNYEAQ (reference sequence). This CDR3 region has 13 residues. For the CDR3, the DNA is TGTGCTAGCAGCCGAATCAGGCAAGAGACCCAGTACTTC. Encoded protein: CASSRIRQETQYF.

The chain has TRBV27 and TRBJ1-6; possible D gene TRBD1, 6 bases. Trimming cost V 4 bases and J 7 bases, with 23 bases left between them. CDR1 is MNHEY and CDR2 is SMNVEV in the germline V gene (reference sequence). There are 18 residues in the CDR3. The chain's CDR3 is CASSYIGRGAVVNSPLHF. The CDR3 nucleotides read TGTGCCAGCAGTTACATAGGACGGGGGGCGGTCGTCAATTCACCCCTCCACTTT.

A few counts support this clonotype. The chain uses TRBV20-1 and TRBJ1-2, with D hard to call. Between the trimmed V and J ends, which lost 3 bases and 6 bases, there was a span of 8 bases. CDR1 and CDR2 (germline): DFQATT, SNEGSKA (reference sequence). This CDR3 has 11 residues. The DNA of the CDR3 is TGCAGTGCTAGTTGGGGTGATGGCTACACCTTC. It is translated as CSASWGDGYTF.

The V and J genes are TRBV5-4 and TRBJ2-1; 8 bases map to TRBD1. CDR1 SGHNT and CDR2 YYREEE come from the germline V gene (reference sequence). V lost 3 bases to trimming and J lost 15 bases; unmatched junction nucleotides: 5. The CDR3 has 11 residues. The CDR3 here is CASSSTGVRFF. In nucleotides, the CDR3 is TGTGCCAGCAGCTCGACAGGGGTAAGGTTCTTC.

This clonotype was seen a handful of times. The rearrangement joins TRBV24-1 to TRBJ2-2; no clear D gene. The CDR3 covers 13 residues. Germline loops: CDR1 KGHDR, CDR2 SFDVKD. V lost 7 bases to trimming and J lost 0 bases, with 5 bases between them. This CDR3 is CATRQTNTGELFF. In nucleotides, the CDR3 is TGTGCCACCAGACAGACGAACACCGGGGAGCTGTTTTTT.

This clonotype was counted a few times. The chain carries TRBV30 and TRBJ2-2, with D possibly TRBD2 on 6 matching bases. Germline CDR1 and CDR2: GTSNPN and SVGIG (reference sequence). The length of the CDR3 is 15 residues. Trimming stripped 2 bases from V and 2 bases from J, with 12 bases between. The CDR3 loop reads CAWSKGSGNTGELFF. The CDR3, as DNA: TGTGCCTGGAGTAAAGGTAGCGGAAACACCGGGGAGCTGTTTTTT.

J is TRBJ2-1 and V is TRBV12-3 or TRBV12-4; tentatively, D is TRBD2 (6 bases). This CDR3 has 15 residues. CDR3 in amino acids: CVGTPGLITHNEQFF. The CDR3 DNA is TGTGTCGGCACCCCGGGACTGATAACCCACAATGAGCAGTTCTTC.

The chain's CDR3 is CASSLVPSENYGYTF. CDR3 in DNA: TGTGCCAGCAGCTTAGTCCCCTCAGAGAACTATGGCTACACCTTC. V gene TRBV7-8 combines with J gene TRBJ1-2; D not resolved. Looked up from germline, CDR1 is SGHVS and CDR2 is FQNEAQ. Trimming pared 1 base from V and 2 bases from J, leaving 11 bases between. CDR3 size: 15 residues.

In its sample, this clonotype was seen many times. This sequence joins TRBV2 and TRBJ1-2; 8 nucleotides agree with TRBD1. The germline V gene encodes CDR1 SNHLY and CDR2 FYNNEI. Trimming took 4 bases from V and 2 from J; bases not matched to a gene: 15. The CDR3 covers 18 residues. The CDR3, as DNA: TGTGCCAGCAGTGGGGGACAGGCGATATTTACCTCCAACTATGGCTACACCTTC. This encodes CASSGGQAIFTSNYGYTF.